Listed below are T cell receptor beta chains from one sample, sequenced in a study of CD8 T cells in Susac syndrome. Via MiXCR, TCRdb re-called the immunoSEQ multiplex PCR reads, giving one row per CDR3 protein. Here the sample spans about 150,000 distinct CDR3 sequences, 95% to 97% being singletons. Sequenced: CD4+ T cells from PBMCs. The receptors originated from a human donor with Susac syndrome. Each CDR3 is given with its conserved first and last residue. Each record gives: clone size, J gene, V gene, CDR3 length, D gene, CDR3 protein, CDR3 DNA. The D gene is left open where the match is weak. Some rows have no size entry. The others give once, few or many, or a class for an expanded clone.

clone size: .; J gene: TRBJ2-5; V gene: TRBV7-3; CDR3 length: 13; D gene: TRBD1; CDR3 protein: CASSFYRGNTQYF; CDR3 DNA: TGTGCCAGCAGCTTTTACAGGGGAAACACCCAGTACTTC
clone size: .; J gene: TRBJ2-1; V gene: TRBV29-1; CDR3 length: 14; D gene: .; CDR3 protein: CSVEIRMGYNEQFF; CDR3 DNA: TGCAGCGTTGAAATCAGGATGGGGTACAATGAGCAGTTCTTC
clone size: .; J gene: TRBJ1-1; V gene: TRBV9; CDR3 length: 15; D gene: .; CDR3 protein: CASSDLREWGTEAFF; CDR3 DNA: TGTGCCAGCAGCGACCTGAGGGAATGGGGCACTGAAGCTTTCTTT
clone size: .; J gene: TRBJ2-5; V gene: TRBV2; CDR3 length: 13; D gene: TRBD2; CDR3 protein: CASSQGLGVTQYF; CDR3 DNA: TGTGCCAGCAGTCAAGGACTAGGGGTGACCCAGTACTTC
clone size: once; J gene: TRBJ2-7; V gene: TRBV28; CDR3 length: 14; D gene: TRBD1; CDR3 protein: CASSVTGGTYEQYF; CDR3 DNA: TGTGCCAGCAGCGTGACAGGGGGGACCTACGAGCAGTACTTC
clone size: .; J gene: TRBJ2-5; V gene: TRBV20-1; CDR3 length: 16; D gene: .; CDR3 protein: CSASDRRKSTKETQYF; CDR3 DNA: TGCAGTGCTAGCGACCGACGGAAATCCACGAAAGAGACCCAGTACTTC
clone size: few; J gene: TRBJ2-1; V gene: TRBV20-1; CDR3 length: 14; D gene: TRBD2; CDR3 protein: CSATSGRGYNEQFF; CDR3 DNA: TGCAGTGCTACTAGCGGGAGAGGCTACAATGAGCAGTTCTTC
clone size: .; J gene: TRBJ1-4; V gene: TRBV5-5; CDR3 length: 15; D gene: .; CDR3 protein: CASSLIQGTNEKLFF; CDR3 DNA: TGTGCCAGCAGCTTAATTCAGGGGACTAATGAAAAACTGTTTTTT
clone size: .; J gene: TRBJ2-1; V gene: TRBV2; CDR3 length: 15; D gene: TRBD1; CDR3 protein: CASNVGQGADNEQFF; CDR3 DNA: TGTGCCAGCAACGTTGGGCAGGGGGCCGACAATGAGCAGTTCTTC
clone size: .; J gene: TRBJ1-2; V gene: TRBV7-2; CDR3 length: 12; D gene: .; CDR3 protein: CASSPRVDGYTF; CDR3 DNA: TGTGCCAGCAGCCCAAGGGTCGATGGCTACACCTTC
clone size: .; J gene: TRBJ1-1; V gene: TRBV20-1; CDR3 length: 13; D gene: TRBD1; CDR3 protein: CSASGDRAPEAFF; CDR3 DNA: TGCAGTGCTAGTGGGGACAGGGCCCCTGAAGCTTTCTTT
clone size: .; J gene: TRBJ1-2; V gene: TRBV23-1; CDR3 length: 16; D gene: TRBD1; CDR3 protein: CASSEEQGYRLVEDTF; CDR3 DNA: TGCGCCAGCAGCGAAGAACAGGGGTACAGATTAGTAGAGGACACCTTC
clone size: .; J gene: TRBJ2-1; V gene: TRBV7-3; CDR3 length: 15; D gene: TRBD2; CDR3 protein: CASSRSGGVANEQFF; CDR3 DNA: TGTGCCAGCAGCAGAAGCGGGGGGGTCGCAAATGAGCAGTTCTTC
clone size: .; J gene: TRBJ2-5; V gene: TRBV29-1; CDR3 length: 13; D gene: .; CDR3 protein: CSVEELAAETQYF; CDR3 DNA: TGCAGCGTTGAAGAATTAGCTGCAGAGACCCAGTACTTC
clone size: once; J gene: TRBJ1-1; V gene: TRBV9; CDR3 length: 14; D gene: .; CDR3 protein: CASSPHRVDTEAFF; CDR3 DNA: TGTGCCAGCAGCCCCCACAGGGTCGACACTGAAGCTTTCTTT
clone size: .; J gene: TRBJ1-1; V gene: TRBV6-5; CDR3 length: 16; D gene: .; CDR3 protein: CASSYFSGPGNTEAFF; CDR3 DNA: TGTGCCAGCAGTTACTTCAGTGGACCCGGGAACACTGAAGCTTTCTTT